This T cell receptor beta chain stems from a study of PD-L1 blockade in urothelial cancer. TCRdb's table, derived via immunoSEQ multiplex PCR, lists solely in-frame clones and lacks some. The data contain about 45,000 clones, around 89% of them singletons. The CDR3 spans 13 residues. V was clipped by 0 bases and J by 2 bases, with 3 bases between them. Germline CDR1 and CDR2: SGHRS and YFSETQ. Patients had urothelial carcinoma that was locally advanced or metastatic. Sample contribution per patient ranged from 1 to 8, covering pretreatment and on-treatment. Sequencing used PBMCs, obtained around atezolizumab (anti-PD-L1) treatment. The V call is TRBV5-1, the J call TRBJ2-1, with D unclear. The sequence came from a woman in her sixties or seventies with urothelial cancer. The chain's CDR3 is CASSLGAYNEQFF. For the CDR3, the DNA is TGCGCCAGCAGCTTGGGCGCCTACAATGAGCAGTTCTTC.